The 10 T cell receptor beta chains below come from one sample, sequenced in a study of shared clonotypes between healthy human individuals. Sequencing used immunoSEQ multiplex PCR; TCRdb keeps in-frame clones, though not all of them. The sample includes about 1.1 million clones, approximately 80% of them seen just once. The sequencing sample was made of memory CD4+ T cells from PBMCs. Noted subset: CD45RA-negative fraction. Source of these receptors: a man in his late teens or twenties in good health. Some clones in this sample may be carry-over from other donors' samples.

This clone was detected only once. The chain carries TRBV10-1 and TRBJ2-3, with 7 nucleotides matching TRBD1. The germline CDR1 and CDR2 sequences are WNHNN and SYGVQD (reference sequence). After removal of 7 bases from V and 0 bases from J, the junction contained 7 bases not matched to a gene. The CDR3 extends over 15 amino acids. The CDR3: CASNPPGQSTDTQYF. The CDR3, as DNA: TGCGCCAGCAATCCACCGGGACAGAGCACAGATACGCAGTATTTT.

The chain employs TRBV9 and TRBJ1-1; 8 nucleotides agree with TRBD1. Germline CDR1 reads SGDLS; CDR2 reads YYNGEE. The CDR3 extends over 17 amino acids. Trimming at V came to 0 bases and at J to 6 bases, leaving 13 bases not matched to a gene. The CDR3 sequence is CASSVGISDRDGAEAFF. The CDR3 DNA sequence: TGTGCCAGCAGCGTAGGTATATCGGACAGGGATGGCGCTGAAGCTTTCTTT.

J is TRBJ2-1 and V is TRBV5-1, with D uncertain. This CDR3 contains 15 residues. Germline lookup yields CDR1 SGHRS and CDR2 YFSETQ. V gave up 5 bases and J gave up 5 bases, with 17 bases separating them. CDR3 sequence: CASSPSPISHNEQFF. For the CDR3, the DNA is TGCGCCAGCAGTCCATCTCCCATATCGCACAATGAGCAGTTCTTC.

In DNA, the CDR3 is TGTGCCAGCTCAGGAGTGACAGGGCGCAATGAGCAGTTCTTC. It specifies CASSGVTGRNEQFF. V and J are TRBV18 and TRBJ2-1; the match to TRBD1 covers 7 bases. Germline V gives CDR1 KGHSH, CDR2 LQKENI. V trimming: 5 bases; J trimming: 6 bases; junction bases outside the gene matches: 7. CDR3 length: 14 amino acids.

The J gene is TRBJ1-4, the V gene TRBV25-1, with D possibly TRBD1 on 5 matching bases. V lost 1 base to trimming and J lost 7 bases, with 7 bases between them. This CDR3 has 13 residues. In germline, CDR1 is MGHDK, CDR2 SYGVNS. CDR3 DNA: TGTGCCAGCAGTGAATCGGGGACTGAAAAACTGTTTTTT. Protein sequence: CASSESGTEKLFF.

The chain combines TRBV5-8 with TRBJ1-2; D is unclear. The germline V and J ends were trimmed by 0 bases and 2 bases, with 11 bases remaining between them. This CDR3 contains 15 residues. Germline lookup yields CDR1 SGHTS and CDR2 YDEGEE. The CDR3 DNA reads as TGTGCCAGCAGCTTGGGTCCCCAGGCCAACTATGGCTACACCTTC. Its translation is CASSLGPQANYGYTF. Based on the CDR3 plus reference TRBV5-8 and TRBJ1-2, the full variable domain is EAGVTQSPTHLIKTRGQQATLRCSPISGHTSVYWYQQALGLGLQFLLWYDEGEERNRGNFPPRFSGRQFPNYSSELNVNALELEDSALYLCASSLGPQANYGYTFGSGTRLTVV.

This clone occurred a few times. This chain links TRBV2 with TRBJ1-1; D gene ambiguous. The CDR3 totals 13 residues. Trimming removed 2 bases at V and 8 bases at J, with 12 bases between. Germline V gene sequence: CDR1 SNHLY, CDR2 FYNNEI. The CDR3 DNA is TGTGCCAGCAGTGAATACGGGAGAAACGAAGCTTTCTTT. This gives the protein CASSEYGRNEAFF.

J is TRBJ1-1 and V is TRBV28, with D possibly TRBD1 on 6 matching bases. CDR1 is MDHEN, CDR2 SYDVKM, per germline. The CDR3 consists of 11 residues. V lost 7 bases and J 4 bases, leaving 7 bases between the germline ends. The CDR3 nucleotides read TGTGCCAGCAACAGGGCCACTGAAGCTTTCTTT. This codes for CASNRATEAFF.

This clone was seen just once. The chain carries TRBV19 and TRBJ1-2; D is perhaps TRBD1 (6 bases). The V and J ends lost 5 bases and 7 bases respectively, with 14 bases between them. Germline V gene lookup returns CDR1 LNHDA and CDR2 SQIVND (reference sequence). This CDR3 contains 13 residues. This CDR3 is CASSYNRVSGYTF. CDR3 coding DNA: TGTGCCAGTAGTTACAACAGGGTGAGTGGCTACACCTTC.

V gene TRBV2 combines with J gene TRBJ2-1; 9 bases align to TRBD2. V lost 1 base, J lost 9 bases, and 13 bases stayed unmatched. Germline V gene lookup returns CDR1 SNHLY and CDR2 FYNNEI. The CDR3 sequence is 17 residues long. In DNA, the CDR3 is TGTGCCAGCAGTGAAGGTACGGGACTAGCCCGCCTCAGTGAGCAGTTCTTC. This codes for CASSEGTGLARLSEQFF. Variable domain in full (rest from reference TRBV2 and TRBJ2-1): EPEVTQTPSHQVTQMGQEVILRCVPISNHLYFYWYRQILGQKVEFLVSFYNNEISEKSEIFDDQFSVERPDGSNFTLKIRSTKLEDSAMYFCASSEGTGLARLSEQFFGPGTRLTVL.